This entry features one TCR beta chain sequence. Repertoires were generated with immunoSEQ multiplex PCR, while TCRdb's copy carries only in-frame clones and drops some. The profile shows 100,000 or so clones, about nine tenths of them singletons. There are 16 residues in the CDR3. Looked up from germline, CDR1 is LNHDA and CDR2 is SQIVND (reference sequence). With 1 base removed from V and 5 bases from J, the gap between germline ends came to 18 bases. This entry comes from a study of PD-1 blockade in classical Hodgkin lymphoma. Time point reported: cycle 4 day 1 (C4D1), after five to seven weeks of nivolumab. Following autologous stem cell transplantation, relapse occurred in every patient, and exposure to brentuximab vedotin varied.

This chain joins TRBV19 and TRBJ2-7; perhaps TRBD2 as D (5 bases). This TCR was recovered from a human donor with classical Hodgkin lymphoma. The sample consisted of peripheral blood mononuclear cells (PBMCs), taken before the fourth cycle of nivolumab. DNA for the CDR3: TGTGCCAGTAGTATAGGGTCGGCAGGAGGATGGGACGAGCAGTACTTC. This sequence encodes CASSIGSAGGWDEQYF.